This T cell receptor beta chain comes out of a study of T cells in Graves' hyperthyroidism and ophthalmopathy. This clonotype appeared many times. Amplification yielded TCR beta CDR3 regions, with RNA transcripts as the source. Carried out on the TCR CDR3, a first-round RT-PCR used the HTBI primer set. TCRdb itself ran the multiplex PCR reads through MiXCR, one entry per CDR3 protein. The sample holds roughly 500,000 distinct CDR3 sequences, about 16% seen once. The germline V and J ends were trimmed by 5 bases and 2 bases, with 10 bases remaining between them. Germline V gene sequence: CDR1 LGHDT, CDR2 YNNKEL (reference sequence). This CDR3 has 13 residues.

The origin of this receptor is a woman aged 25 to 45 with Graves' ophthalmopathy. The sequencing input was blood. This sequence joins TRBV3-1 and TRBJ2-7; D may be TRBD1 (5 bases). The CDR3 region has the DNA TGTGCCAGCAGCTACGGACACCCCTACGAGCAGTACTTC. This encodes CASSYGHPYEQYF.